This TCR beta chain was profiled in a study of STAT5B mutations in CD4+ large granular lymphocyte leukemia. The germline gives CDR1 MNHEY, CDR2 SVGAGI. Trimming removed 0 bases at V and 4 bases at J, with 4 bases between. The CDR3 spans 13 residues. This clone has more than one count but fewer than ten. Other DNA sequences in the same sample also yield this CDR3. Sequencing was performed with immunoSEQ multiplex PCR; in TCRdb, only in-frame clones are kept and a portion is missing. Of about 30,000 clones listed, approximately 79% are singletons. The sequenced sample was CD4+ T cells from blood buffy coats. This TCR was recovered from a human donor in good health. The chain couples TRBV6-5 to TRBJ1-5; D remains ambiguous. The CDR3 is CASSYSRNQPQHF. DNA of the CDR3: TGTGCCAGCAGTTACTCAAGAAATCAGCCCCAGCATTTT.